This T cell receptor beta chain came from a study of blood T cell repertoires in COVID-19. For the study at large: Whether acute or convalescent, the COVID-19 samples came from the United States, Italy and Spain. T cells, B-cell-depleted T cells, or PBMCs provided the cDNA or gDNA that served as material.

This clone appeared a few times. How the authors handled the data: By means of reference gene primer amplification, nucleated cell counts were estimated. The data were produced by immunoSEQ multiplex PCR, yet TCRdb's version contains in-frame clones alone and is incomplete. V, J and clone size reflect that table, while D and trimming were determined from the DNA. The sample has around 230,000 clones; 75% to 90% are singletons. Germline values: CDR1 LGHDT, CDR2 YNNKEL (reference sequence). The CDR3 spans 15 residues. The ends were cut back, 6 bases at V and 9 bases at J, with 21 bases in the middle. The sample consisted of peripheral blood. The receptor was derived from a woman in her 70s with active or convalescent COVID-19. The rearrangement uses TRBV3-1 (or the pseudogene TRBV3-2) and TRBJ2-1; D possibly corresponds to TRBD1 (6 bases). CDR3 region: CASSYDRLSFSEQFF. DNA of the CDR3: TGTGCCAGCAGTTACGACAGGTTATCATTCTCTGAGCAGTTCTTC.